The 10 T cell receptor beta chains given below trace back to one sample, sequenced in a study of T cell repertoires in cytomegalovirus infection. TCRdb re-analysed the reads in MiXCR, keeping a single row per CDR3 protein. The sample includes under 350,000 distinct CDR3 sequences, less than 25% of them seen just once. Their recognized antigens are unknown. Sample: cultured PBMCs, taken from culture after CMV antigen stimulation. The receptor source for this set is a human donor in good health (CMV status not recorded). Some clones in this sample may be carry-over from other donors' samples.

V gene TRBV7-6 combines with J gene TRBJ2-1; 9 bases map to TRBD2. The CDR3 sequence is 15 residues long. The germline V gene encodes CDR1 SGHVS and CDR2 FNYEAQ. The trim removed 5 bases at V and 7 bases at J, leaving 9 bases unmatched. CDR3 in DNA: TGTGCCAGCAGCCCAGGCTTAGCGGGAGAGAATGAGCAGTTCTTC. Its translation: CASSPGLAGENEQFF.

This clonotype turned up a few times. The gene calls are TRBV29-1 and TRBJ1-2; D is uncertain. CDR1 SQVTM and CDR2 ANQGSEA come from the germline V gene. V was cut by 3 bases and J by 1 base, with 18 bases left in between. This CDR3 has 16 amino acids. This CDR3 is CSVEEIRRLHNYGYTF. In DNA form, the CDR3 reads TGCAGCGTTGAGGAGATAAGACGGCTACATAACTATGGCTACACCTTC.

This clonotype has a count of ten or more. V and J are TRBV7-2 and TRBJ1-4, with D possibly being TRBD1 (6 bases). The CDR3 runs to 15 residues. V lost 5 bases and J 7 bases, leaving 17 bases between the germline ends. Germline V CDR1 and CDR2: SGHTA, FQGNSA. CDR3 coding DNA: TGTGCCAGCAGCCAAGCCGGGGGCTCGGGTGAAAAACTGTTTTTT. Translated, it gives CASSQAGGSGEKLFF.

This chain links TRBV7-3 with TRBJ2-5; D is undetermined. Between the trimmed V and J ends, which lost 2 bases and 2 bases, there was a span of 12 bases. CDR1 SGHTA and CDR2 FQGTGA come from the germline V gene. This CDR3 has 15 residues. The CDR3 sequence is CASSLSGANQETQYF. The CDR3 nucleotides read TGTGCCAGCAGCTTATCAGGAGCGAATCAAGAGACCCAGTACTTC.

This clonotype was seen more than once but under ten times. The chain has TRBV2 and TRBJ2-1, with unresolved D. Trimming cost V 7 bases and J 8 bases, with 15 bases left between them. Germline V gives CDR1 SNHLY, CDR2 FYNNEI. The CDR3 has 13 residues. CDR3 nucleotide sequence: TGTGCCAGCAACCCATCACTGCCGGATGAGCAGTTCTTC. Translated, it gives CASNPSLPDEQFF.

This clonotype has more than one count but fewer than ten. This rearrangement joins TRBV15 to TRBJ2-5; D gene uncertain. The CDR3 consists of 13 residues. From germline, CDR1 is LNHNV and CDR2 YYDKDF (reference sequence). Trimming took 2 bases from V and 7 from J, leaving 11 bases between them. The CDR3 DNA follows: TGTGCCACCAGCAGATCTCCGACGGGGACCCAGTACTTC. The encoded protein is CATSRSPTGTQYF.

The genes are TRBV4-3 and TRBJ2-3; 7 bases align to TRBD2. This CDR3 comprises 16 residues. In germline, CDR1 is LGHNA, CDR2 YSLEER. Trimming at V came to 1 base and at J to 1 base, leaving 5 bases not matched to a gene. In nucleotides, the CDR3 is TGCGCCAGCAGCCAAGCTGCGGGAGTGGGCACAGATACGCAGTATTTT. This sequence encodes CASSQAAGVGTDTQYF.

This clonotype was found a few times. V and J are TRBV20-1 and TRBJ2-1; D is unresolved. V lost 3 bases and J lost 0, with 9 bases in between. There are 14 residues in the CDR3. In germline, CDR1 is DFQATT, CDR2 SNEGSKA (reference sequence). The CDR3 DNA is TGCAGTGCTAGCGAAGTTGGCTCCTACAATGAGCAGTTCTTC. Protein: CSASEVGSYNEQFF.

This clonotype was counted a few times. This chain links TRBV4-1 with TRBJ2-1, with D possibly matching TRBD2 (6 bases). With 4 bases removed from V and 7 bases from J, the gap between germline ends came to 23 bases. CDR1 MGHRA and CDR2 YSYEKL come from the germline V gene. CDR3 length: 17 residues. This CDR3 reads CASSPSRVGLGENEQFF. The CDR3 coding sequence is TGCGCCAGCAGCCCCTCAAGGGTGGGACTGGGGGAAAATGAGCAGTTCTTC.

The rearrangement joins TRBV9 to TRBJ2-2; maybe TRBD1 (6 bases). V dropped 0 bases and J dropped 4 bases, with 7 bases sitting between them. The germline V gene has CDR1 SGDLS and CDR2 YYNGEE. The CDR3 extends over 14 amino acids. The DNA for the CDR3 is TGTGCCAGCAGCGTAGGAGGGGGCACCGGGGAGCTGTTTTTT. Translated, it gives CASSVGGGTGELFF. Variable domain in full (rest from reference TRBV9 and TRBJ2-2): DSGVTQTPKHLITATGQRVTLRCSPRSGDLSVYWYQQSLDQGLQFLIQYYNGEERAKGNILERFSAQQFPDLHSELNLSSLELGDSALYFCASSVGGGTGELFFGEGSRLTVL.